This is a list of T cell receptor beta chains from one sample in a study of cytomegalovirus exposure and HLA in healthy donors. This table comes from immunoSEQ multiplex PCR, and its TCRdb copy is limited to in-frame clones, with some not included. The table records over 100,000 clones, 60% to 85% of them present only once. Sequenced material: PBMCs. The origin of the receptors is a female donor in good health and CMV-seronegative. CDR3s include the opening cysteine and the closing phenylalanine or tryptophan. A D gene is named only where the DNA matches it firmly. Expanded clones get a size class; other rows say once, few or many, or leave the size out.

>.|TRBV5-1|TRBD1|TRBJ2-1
TGCGCCAGCAGCTTGTCCACATCGGGGACAGGGGGATACAATGAGCAGTTCTTC
CASSLSTSGTGGYNEQFF
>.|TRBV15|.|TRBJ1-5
TGTGCCACCAGCAGATCTAACCAGGGGAGACAGCCCCAGCATTTT
CATSRSNQGRQPQHF
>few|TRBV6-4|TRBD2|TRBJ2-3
TGTGCCAGCAGTGAGGGGGGGAGCGGGGGCACAGATACGCAGTATTTT
CASSEGGSGGTDTQYF
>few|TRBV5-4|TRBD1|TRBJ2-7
TGTGCCAGCAGCGCAGACAGGGGCCACTACGAGCAGTACTTC
CASSADRGHYEQYF
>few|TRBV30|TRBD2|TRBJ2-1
TGTGCCTCCAGCGGGGGGGCGTGGGAGCAGTTCTTC
CASSGGAWEQFF
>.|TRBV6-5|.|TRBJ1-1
TGTGCCAGCAGTTACCGGACGGGAGGCACTGAAGCTTTCTTT
CASSYRTGGTEAFF
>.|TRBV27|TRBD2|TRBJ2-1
TGTGCCAGCAGTTCTAGACTAGCGGGGGGCCTAACAAATGAGCAGTTCTTC
CASSSRLAGGLTNEQFF
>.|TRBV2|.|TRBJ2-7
TGTGCCAGCACCGACAGGACACCGGGCTCCTACGAGCAGTACTTC
CASTDRTPGSYEQYF
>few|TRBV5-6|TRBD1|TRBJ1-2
TGTGCCAGCAAAACAGACAGGGACTACTATGGCTACACCTTC
CASKTDRDYYGYTF
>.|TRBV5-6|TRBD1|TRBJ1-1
TGTGCCAGCAGCTTGTGGCAGGGGGCGACTGAAGCTTTCTTT
CASSLWQGATEAFF
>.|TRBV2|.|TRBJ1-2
TGTGCCAGCAGTGAAGCGACGGGGGGTATTTCCTATGGCTACACCTTC
CASSEATGGISYGYTF